This T cell receptor beta chain stems from a study of cytomegalovirus exposure and HLA in healthy donors. Study results and limitations: The investigators catalogued 164 TCR beta chains as cytomegalovirus-associated. Per a prior analysis, the majority of TCR beta V segments were productive roughly 90% or roughly 30% of the time.

This CDR3 contains 17 residues. V was shortened by 4 bases and J by 10 bases, with 24 bases between the two germline ends. Per germline, CDR1 SGHRS and CDR2 YFSETQ. Amplification used 60 Vbeta primers and 13 Jbeta primers. The method was immunoSEQ multiplex PCR; TCRdb's version includes in-frame clones alone and lacks a portion of them. In the table there are roughly 100,000 clones, under 80% of which are singletons. Healthy bone marrow donors supplied every sample. As to this clone: Its matching antigen is unknown.

V is TRBV5-1 and J is TRBJ1-6; D perhaps matches TRBD1 (6 bases). Sample: PBMCs. The receptor's source is a woman between 18 and 29 years old in good health and CMV-seropositive. The CDR3 sequence is CASSQLTGPGNGSPLHF. DNA of the CDR3: TGCGCCAGCAGCCAGTTGACAGGCCCAGGGAATGGCTCACCCCTCCACTTT.